This entry concerns a single T cell receptor (beta chain). The antigen is not known. In every patient, relapse followed autologous stem cell transplantation, while exposure to brentuximab vedotin differed. Best outcomes ranged across complete response, partial response and progressive disease. The source of the sample is a study of PD-1 blockade in classical Hodgkin lymphoma. Study-level results: Diversity similar to that of newly diagnosed patients was seen at baseline in complete responders. Why the repertoires differ is still unclear, perhaps disease activity or prior therapy.

The data were produced by immunoSEQ multiplex PCR, yet TCRdb's version contains in-frame clones alone and is incomplete. The sample records 95,000 to 100,000 clones, more than 85% being singletons. This specimen was peripheral blood mononuclear cells (PBMCs), taken before the second cycle of nivolumab. The sequence was obtained from a human donor with classical Hodgkin lymphoma.

This CDR3 reads CASSENSVYGYTF. The CDR3, as DNA: TGCGCCAGCAGTGAAAACAGTGTCTATGGCTACACCTTC. V is TRBV10-2 and J is TRBJ1-2; D call uncertain. Between the trimmed V and J ends, which lost 3 bases and 4 bases, there was a span of 9 bases. The germline V gene encodes CDR1 WSHSY and CDR2 SAAADI. CDR3 size: 13 residues.